The sequence of this T cell receptor (beta chain) was determined in a study of T cells after posttransplantation cyclophosphamide. Trimming shortened V by 3 bases and J by 2 bases, and 12 bases separated the two germline ends. The germline V gene encodes CDR1 LNHDA and CDR2 SQIVND (reference sequence). CDR3 length: 15 amino acids. Details on this clone: Its antigen remains unidentified.

Clones were sequenced by immunoSEQ multiplex PCR, and TCRdb holds only the in-frame ones, with some missing. The sample holds about 10,000 clones, roughly 80% seen once. Study results and caveats: Skin or GI-infiltrating T cells shared few TRB sequences with blood. Recipient CMV seropositivity and CMV reactivation strongly tracked TRB clonality. Later blood repertoires were often dominated by clones from the donor CD8+ memory compartment.

Busulfan-fludarabine conditioning, marrow transplant, and cyclophosphamide on days +3 and +4 were administered. This TCR was sampled from a female patient in her forties or fifties who received an allogeneic stem cell transplant from a related donor, was CMV-positive, and had no GVHD. Some T cells could come from the graft donor. V gene TRBV19 combines with J gene TRBJ2-3; weak D call: TRBD1 (5 bases). Sequencing was performed on PBMCs, taken after allogeneic stem cell transplant with posttransplant cyclophosphamide. The CDR3 nucleotides are TGTGCCAGTAGTATGCTCCGGACAAACACAGATACGCAGTATTTT. The encoded protein is CASSMLRTNTDTQYF.